Presented here are 17 T cell receptor beta chains from one specimen sequenced in a study of T cell responses to AZD1222 COVID-19 vaccine. Profiling relied on immunoSEQ multiplex PCR, and the TCRdb table lists in-frame clones only, not all of them. In the table there are 120,000 to 150,000 clones, roughly 90% of which are singletons. The sample in question was peripheral blood, obtained on day 0 of AZD1222 vaccination. The source of these receptors is an adult in good health.

The chain joins TRBV12-2 to TRBJ1-1. TRBV12-2 is a documented pseudogene. The CDR3 consists of 16 residues. This CDR3 is CASRLALGNMNTEAFF. The CDR3 DNA sequence: TGTGCAAGTCGCTTAGCGCTGGGGAATATGAACACTGAAGCTTTCTTT.

This clone is a singleton in its sample. The chain recombines TRBV6-2 or TRBV6-3 with TRBJ1-2, with 7 bases identical to TRBD1. CDR1 and CDR2 (germline): MNHEY, SVGEGT. The CDR3 is 17 residues long. The V and J ends lost 2 bases and 6 bases, in that order; junction bases with no gene match: 15. In DNA, the CDR3 is TGTGCCAGCAGTTACCGCGGACAGGATCTTAAGGTGAATGGCTACACCTTC. Protein product: CASSYRGQDLKVNGYTF.

This rearrangement joins TRBV14 to TRBJ2-1; D is possibly TRBD2 (6 bases). The ends were cut back, 6 bases at V and 0 bases at J, with 15 bases in the middle. The CDR3 contains 16 residues. Germline V gene lookup returns CDR1 SGHDN and CDR2 FVKESK. DNA for the CDR3: TGTGCCAGCAGACATAGCGGAGGGAGCTCCTACAATGAGCAGTTCTTC. It translates to CASRHSGGSSYNEQFF.

The rearrangement joins TRBV24-1 to TRBJ1-2, with D maybe TRBD1 (5 bases). This CDR3 is built from 13 residues. Germline-derived CDR1 and CDR2 are KGHDR and SFDVKD. V was shortened by 8 bases and J by 1 base, with 10 bases between the two germline ends. CDR3 nucleotide sequence: TGTGCCACCAAGGGACGGAATAACTATGGCTACACCTTC. The encoded protein is CATKGRNNYGYTF.

The J gene is TRBJ1-5, the V gene TRBV7-9; the match to TRBD1 covers 9 bases. The CDR3 runs 15 residues. The trim removed 2 bases at V and 8 bases at J, leaving 7 bases unmatched. Germline assignment: CDR1 SEHNR and CDR2 FQNEAQ (reference sequence). In DNA, the CDR3 is TGTGCCAGCAGCTTAACGACAGGGGGACCGGAGCCCCAGCATTTT. It encodes CASSLTTGGPEPQHF. Full variable domain (remainder filled in from reference TRBV7-9 and TRBJ1-5): DTGVSQNPRHKITKRGQNVTFRCDPISEHNRLYWYRQTLGQGPEFLTYFQNEAQLEKSRLLSDRFSAERPKGSFSTLEIQRTEQGDSAMYLCASSLTTGGPEPQHFGDGTRLSIL.

This chain joins TRBV15 and TRBJ2-2, with TRBD1 matching 9 bases. V shed 9 bases, J shed 7 bases, and the junction held 9 bases outside the gene matches. The CDR3 is made up of 14 amino acids. Germline V gives CDR1 LNHNV, CDR2 YYDKDF (reference sequence). CDR3 region: CATDPGQGIGELFF. Here the CDR3 DNA reads TGTGCCACTGATCCGGGACAGGGTATCGGGGAGCTGTTTTTT.

This clone is a singleton in its sample. This sequence joins TRBV7-8 and TRBJ2-2, with 10 positions matching TRBD2. The CDR3 contains 15 residues. Germline V gives CDR1 SGHVS, CDR2 FQNEAQ. The ends lost 7 bases at V and 4 bases at J; junction bases unmatched: 6. The DNA for the CDR3 is TGTGCCAGCAACTTGGCTAGCGGGGGCACCGGGGAGCTGTTTTTT. Protein sequence: CASNLASGGTGELFF.

The chain carries TRBV5-6 and TRBJ1-6; D not resolved. V was trimmed by 4 bases and J by 7 bases, leaving 12 bases between them. The CDR3 is 14 amino acids. Germline values: CDR1 SGHDT, CDR2 YYEEEE. The CDR3 DNA sequence: TGTGCCAGCAGCCTCGGGGTGAGCAATTCACCCCTCCACTTT. As protein: CASSLGVSNSPLHF.

Note on this clone: One end of the junction varies from germline; a read error may be responsible. The CDR3 sequence is CASSWDRDQPNF. The DNA for the CDR3 is TGCGCCAGCAGCTGGGACAGGGACCAACCTAACTTC. The genes are TRBV5-1 and TRBJ1-2; 9 bases match TRBD1. The CDR3 contains 12 residues. Germline CDR1 reads SGHRS; CDR2 reads YFSETQ. Filled out from reference TRBV5-1 and TRBJ1-2, the complete variable domain reads KAGVTQTPRYLIKTRGQQVTLSCSPISGHRSVSWYQQTPGQGLQFLFEYFSETQRNKGNFPGRFSGRQFSNSRSEMNVSTLELGDSALYLCASSWDRDQPNFGSGTRLTVV.

This chain connects TRBV9 to TRBJ2-1; 7 bases line up with TRBD2. CDR3 length: 14 residues. The ends lost 2 bases at V and 2 bases at J; junction bases unmatched: 1. Germline V lookup: CDR1 SGDLS, CDR2 YYNGEE. CDR3 region: CASSVGTTYNEQFF. As DNA, the CDR3 is TGTGCCAGCAGCGTCGGGACTACCTACAATGAGCAGTTCTTC. Full variable domain (missing parts from reference TRBV9 and TRBJ2-1): DSGVTQTPKHLITATGQRVTLRCSPRSGDLSVYWYQQSLDQGLQFLIQYYNGEERAKGNILERFSAQQFPDLHSELNLSSLELGDSALYFCASSVGTTYNEQFFGPGTRLTVL.

The chain has TRBV4-1 and TRBJ1-2, with TRBD1 as a possible D gene (5 bases). CDR1 MGHRA and CDR2 YSYEKL come from the germline V gene. V shed 4 bases and J shed 2 bases, with 11 bases lying between them. The CDR3 has 14 residues. As DNA, the CDR3 is TGCGCCAGCAGCCCCCTGAGGGGAAACTATGGCTACACCTTC. Its translation is CASSPLRGNYGYTF.

V and J are TRBV4-1 and TRBJ1-1; no firm D call. The CDR3 loop spans 13 amino acids. The germline V gene encodes CDR1 MGHRA and CDR2 YSYEKL. V was trimmed by 2 bases and J by 10 bases, leaving 14 bases between them. The CDR3 region is CASSQSGPSSAFF. The CDR3, as DNA: TGCGCCAGCAGCCAATCCGGACCTTCATCAGCTTTCTTT.

V is TRBV19 and J is TRBJ2-3; 7 bases are a match to TRBD2. The trim removed 1 base at V and 3 bases at J, leaving 10 bases unmatched. CDR3 length equals 17 residues. The germline CDR1 and CDR2 sequences are LNHDA and SQIVND (reference sequence). CDR3 sequence (DNA): TGTGCCAGTAGTATAGGGTGGACTAGGGCGGATACAGATACGCAGTATTTT. The encoded protein is CASSIGWTRADTDTQYF.

The chain uses TRBV9 and TRBJ2-1; TRBD1 matches 7 bases. The CDR3 extends over 16 amino acids. Germline CDR1 and CDR2: SGDLS and YYNGEE. The V segment lost 0 bases and the J segment 2 bases; nucleotides outside the gene matches: 5. CDR3 amino acids: CASSVEGANAYNEQFF. In DNA, the CDR3 is TGTGCCAGCAGCGTAGAGGGGGCTAACGCCTACAATGAGCAGTTCTTC.

The count of this clone is one. The V call is TRBV5-4, the J call TRBJ2-3; D gene uncertain. V lost 0 bases and J 3 bases, leaving 11 bases between the germline ends. The CDR3 extends over 15 amino acids. In germline, CDR1 is SGHNT, CDR2 YYREEE (reference sequence). The CDR3 region is CASSLAIESTDTQYF. The DNA of the CDR3 is TGTGCCAGCAGCTTGGCCATTGAGTCGACAGATACGCAGTATTTT.

This clone was observed a single time. J is TRBJ2-3 and V is TRBV15; D unclear. V lost 5 bases and J 6 bases, leaving 12 bases between the germline ends. The CDR3 length is 13 residues. Per germline, CDR1 LNHNV and CDR2 YYDKDF (reference sequence). CDR3 sequence (DNA): TGTGCCACCAGCTCGATGGCCGGGGATACGCAGTATTTT. Encoded protein: CATSSMAGDTQYF. Filled out from reference TRBV15 and TRBJ2-3, the complete variable domain reads DAMVIQNPRYQVTQFGKPVTLSCSQTLNHNVMYWYQQKSSQAPKLLFHYYDKDFNNEADTPDNFQSRRPNTSFCFLDIRSPGLGDTAMYLCATSSMAGDTQYFGPGTRLTVL.

The chain couples TRBV18 to TRBJ2-5; D unresolved. The CDR3 has 14 residues. Germline V gives CDR1 KGHSH, CDR2 LQKENI. V was pared by 1 base and J by 1 base, with 7 bases between. This CDR3 is CASSPRRSQETQYF. CDR3 bases: TGTGCCAGCTCACCACGGCGGTCCCAAGAGACCCAGTACTTC.